Shown below are 11 T cell receptor beta chains from a single sample sequenced in a study of blood T cells in healthy people across ages. The use of a sample-barcoded 5' primer and a J-beta primer mix characterized a second PCR of 7 to 11 cycles. One entry per CDR3 protein results from TCRdb running MiXCR on the 5' RACE reads. The sample carries just over 1 million distinct CDR3 sequences, 40% to 45% recorded once. The sequenced sample consisted of blood. These TCRs come from a woman in her sixties or seventies in good health.

The chain recombines TRBV5-1 with TRBJ2-1, with 10 bases aligning to TRBD1. This CDR3 contains 17 residues. The V and J ends lost 4 bases and 7 bases, in that order; junction bases with no gene match: 14. Germline CDR1 is SGHRS and CDR2 is YFSETQ. This CDR3 is CASSPRQGARNMNEQFF. The DNA of the CDR3 is TGCGCCAGCAGCCCCCGACAGGGGGCACGTAATATGAATGAGCAGTTCTTC.

The chain combines TRBV5-1 with TRBJ2-7, with 14 bases aligning to TRBD2. The germline V gene encodes CDR1 SGHRS and CDR2 YFSETQ. Trimming at V came to 4 bases and at J to 7 bases, leaving 10 bases not matched to a gene. This CDR3 has 16 amino acids. This CDR3 reads CASSVGTSGGYNEQYF. CDR3 DNA: TGCGCCAGCAGCGTGGGGACTAGCGGGGGCTACAATGAGCAGTACTTC.

The genes are TRBV29-1 and TRBJ2-7, with D possibly being TRBD1 or TRBD2 (5 bases each). Germline-derived CDR1 and CDR2 are SQVTM and ANQGSEA. The V end lost 4 bases, the J end lost 5 bases, and 21 bases lay between the germline ends. The CDR3 is made up of 15 amino acids. The CDR3 DNA reads as TGCAGCGTTGGAGGGAACAGGTCGGCGCGGGACGAGCAGTACTTC. This encodes CSVGGNRSARDEQYF.

The chain is built from TRBV29-1 and TRBJ2-1, with TRBD1 matching over 9 bases. Germline values: CDR1 SQVTM, CDR2 ANQGSEA. V shed 7 bases and J 10 bases; nucleotides not matched to a gene: 11. This CDR3 comprises 13 residues. The CDR3 protein is CSASGTGMREQFF. For the CDR3, the DNA is TGCAGCGCCTCCGGGACAGGGATGAGGGAGCAGTTCTTC.

The rearrangement links TRBV7-6 to TRBJ2-3, with 8 nucleotides matching TRBD2. V was clipped by 0 bases and J by 3 bases; unmatched bases: 5. This CDR3 has 16 residues. Looked up from germline, CDR1 is SGHVS and CDR2 is FNYEAQ. CDR3 residues: CASSLAQGGRTDTQYF. As DNA, the CDR3 is TGTGCCAGCAGCTTAGCGCAGGGCGGGAGGACAGATACGCAGTATTTT.

V gene TRBV3-1 combines with J gene TRBJ2-1; D is ambiguous. There are 12 residues in the CDR3. The V gene lost 1 base and the J gene lost 8 bases, with 6 bases spanning the gap. Germline V gives CDR1 LGHDT, CDR2 YNNKEL (reference sequence). CDR3 amino acids: CASSQGIHEQFF. Written as DNA, the CDR3 is TGTGCCAGCAGCCAAGGGATCCATGAGCAGTTCTTC.

This sequence joins TRBV20-1 and TRBJ2-7, with 8 bases fitting TRBD1. Unmatched junction bases numbered 6, after V lost 6 bases and J lost 5 bases. Germline CDR1 and CDR2: DFQATT and SNEGSKA (reference sequence). The CDR3 spans 12 residues. The CDR3 DNA is TGCAGTGCCTCTGACAGGGGCCACGAGCAGTACTTC. Its translation: CSASDRGHEQYF.

The V and J genes are TRBV12-3 or TRBV12-4 and TRBJ2-3; tentative D call: TRBD2 (6 bases). Trimming took off 2 bases at V and 9 bases at J, with 9 bases between the two ends. This CDR3 is 12 amino acids long. CDR3 region: CASSLIRGTQYF. CDR3 sequence (DNA): TGTGCCAGCAGTTTAATCCGGGGGACGCAGTATTTT.

This clonotype was seen more than once but under ten times. The J gene is TRBJ1-2, the V gene TRBV2; D is unclear. With 1 base removed from V and 1 base from J, the gap between germline ends came to 10 bases. Germline V CDR1 and CDR2: SNHLY, FYNNEI. CDR3 length: 15 residues. CDR3 in DNA: TGTGCCAGCAGTGAAGAGTCCCAATTTAACTATGGCTACACCTTC. This gives the protein CASSEESQFNYGYTF.

The genes are TRBV28 and TRBJ1-6, with D possibly matching TRBD1 (6 bases). The germline gives CDR1 MDHEN, CDR2 SYDVKM. V dropped 6 bases and J dropped 1 base, with 10 bases sitting between them. CDR3 size: 15 residues. CDR3 nucleotides: TGTGCCAGCAGCACCGGACAGTCCTATAATTCACCCCTCCACTTT. Its translation: CASSTGQSYNSPLHF.

Only a few counts were recorded for this clonotype. The CDR3, as DNA: TGTGCCAGCCACAGGGCTTTCTCCTACGAGCAGTACTTC. Encoded protein: CASHRAFSYEQYF. The V call is TRBV6-5, the J call TRBJ2-7; D might be TRBD1 (6 bases). Trimming took off 8 bases at V and 0 bases at J, with 11 bases between the two ends. Germline V CDR1 and CDR2: MNHEY, SVGAGI. The CDR3 spans 13 residues.